The subject of this entry is one T cell receptor beta chain. The V gene's germline CDR1 is LNHDA and CDR2 SQIVND (reference sequence). The CDR3 extends over 15 amino acids. V lost 7 bases, J lost 9 bases, and 22 bases lay in between. Clones were read by immunoSEQ multiplex PCR, and TCRdb kept only the in-frame ones, dropping some. The sample comprises around 2.1 million clones, approximately 96% of which are singletons, and more than 0.1% rests with the top ten. The sample originates from a study of shared clonotypes between healthy human individuals. Sequencing was carried out using naive CD4+ T cells sorted from blood. Subset in this sample: CD45RA+ positively selected. The receptor was isolated from a man aged 18 to 30 in good health. This rearrangement joins TRBV19 to TRBJ1-5; no firm D call. CDR3 DNA: TGTGCCAGTACGGTATTGGACGGCGGTGAGGGGCCCCAGCATTTT. It codes for CASTVLDGGEGPQHF.